This entry concerns a single T cell receptor beta chain. Those enrolled in Seattle joined during active infection and were followed longitudinally afterward. The data are from a study of blood T cell repertoires in COVID-19. Study details: COVID-19 samples collected from the United States, Italy and Spain covered acute and convalescent phases. PBMCs, B-cell-depleted T cells, or T cells provided the cDNA or gDNA that made up the material.

Sequenced by immunoSEQ multiplex PCR; TCRdb stores in-frame clones only, minus some. The sample carries approximately 290,000 clones, about 90% recorded once. This CDR3 comprises 15 residues. Germline V gives CDR1 LGHNA, CDR2 YNFKEQ. The V and J ends lost 6 bases and 5 bases respectively, with 19 bases between them. The TCR comes from a woman aged 25-40 years with COVID-19, enrolled during active disease. The sample was peripheral blood. The rearrangement joins TRBV4-2 to TRBJ1-2, with D possibly matching TRBD1 (6 bases). The CDR3 sequence is CASRPSGGAGYGYTF. CDR3 sequence (DNA): TGTGCCAGCAGACCTTCTGGGGGGGCGGGATATGGCTACACCTTC.